This T cell receptor (beta chain) was documented in a study of cytomegalovirus exposure and HLA in healthy donors. PCR was performed using 60 Vbeta and 13 Jbeta primers. Method: immunoSEQ multiplex PCR; TCRdb's copy keeps in-frame clones and lacks some. The sample consists of some 90,000 clones, 70% of them appearing once. Germline assignment: CDR1 MDHEN and CDR2 SYDVKM. This CDR3 region has 16 residues. The V segment lost 5 bases and the J segment 2 bases; nucleotides outside the gene matches: 7. Among the donors, all were healthy bone marrow donors. This clone was seen a handful of times. Its antigen is as yet unknown. Study results and caveats: Later analysis placed DRB1 highest and HLA-C lowest in TCR association rates, which differed by HLA locus. One cluster of highly shared sequence variants probably arose as a sequencing artifact. Earlier analysis found most TCR beta V segments productive about 87% or about 30% of the time.

The sequence was obtained from a man aged 45 to 65 in good health and CMV-seronegative. The sample consisted of PBMCs. The V and J genes are TRBV28 and TRBJ2-3, with TRBD1 matching 10 bases. The chain's CDR3 is CASSVTGTGATDTQYF. The CDR3, as DNA: TGTGCCAGCAGTGTGACCGGGACAGGGGCCACAGATACGCAGTATTTT.